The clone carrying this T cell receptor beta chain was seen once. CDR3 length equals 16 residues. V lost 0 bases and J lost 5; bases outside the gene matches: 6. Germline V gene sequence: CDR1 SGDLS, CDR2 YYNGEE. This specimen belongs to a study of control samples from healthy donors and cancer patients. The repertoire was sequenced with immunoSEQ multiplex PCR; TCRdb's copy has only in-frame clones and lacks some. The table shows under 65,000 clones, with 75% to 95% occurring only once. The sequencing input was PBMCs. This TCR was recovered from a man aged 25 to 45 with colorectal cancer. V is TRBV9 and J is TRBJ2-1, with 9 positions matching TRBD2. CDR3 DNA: TGTGCCAGCAGCGTAGCAGTGCGGGGGGGCGACAATGAGCAGTTCTTC. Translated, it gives CASSVAVRGGDNEQFF.